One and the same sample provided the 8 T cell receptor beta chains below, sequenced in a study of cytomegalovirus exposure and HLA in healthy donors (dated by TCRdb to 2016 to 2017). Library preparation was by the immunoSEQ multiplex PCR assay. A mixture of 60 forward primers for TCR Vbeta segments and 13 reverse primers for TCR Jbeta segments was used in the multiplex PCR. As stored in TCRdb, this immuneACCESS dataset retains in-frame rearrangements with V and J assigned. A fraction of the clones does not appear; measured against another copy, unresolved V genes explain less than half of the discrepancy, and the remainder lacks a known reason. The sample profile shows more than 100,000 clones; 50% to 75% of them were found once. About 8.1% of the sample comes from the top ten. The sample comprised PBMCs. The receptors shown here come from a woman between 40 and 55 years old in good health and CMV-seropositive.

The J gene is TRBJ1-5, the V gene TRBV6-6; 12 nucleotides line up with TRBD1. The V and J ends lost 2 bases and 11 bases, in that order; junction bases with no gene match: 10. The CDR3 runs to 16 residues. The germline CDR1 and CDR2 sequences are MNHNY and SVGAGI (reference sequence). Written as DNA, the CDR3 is TGTGCCAGCAGTTACGAGGGACAGGGGGCTTGGAGTACCCAGCATTTT. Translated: CASSYEGQGAWSTQHF.

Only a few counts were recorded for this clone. The CDR3 here is CASSLVGHEAFF. CDR3 bases: TGTGCCAGCAGCTTAGTAGGACACGAGGCTTTCTTT. V gene TRBV11-2 combines with J gene TRBJ1-1, with D possibly TRBD1 on 5 matching bases. CDR3 length: 12 residues. Trimming pared 1 base from V and 11 bases from J, leaving 11 bases between. CDR1 and CDR2 from the germline V gene are SGHAT and FQNNGV.

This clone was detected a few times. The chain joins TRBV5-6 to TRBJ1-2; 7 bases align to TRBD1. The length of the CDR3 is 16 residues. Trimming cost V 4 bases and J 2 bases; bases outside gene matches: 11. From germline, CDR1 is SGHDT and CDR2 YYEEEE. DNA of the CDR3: TGTGCCAGCAGCATAACAGAGGGACAGCGGAACTATGGCTACACCTTC. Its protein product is CASSITEGQRNYGYTF.

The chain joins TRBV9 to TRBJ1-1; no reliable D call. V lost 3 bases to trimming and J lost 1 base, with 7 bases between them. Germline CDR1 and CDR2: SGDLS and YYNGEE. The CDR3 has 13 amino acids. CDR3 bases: TGTGCCAGCAGCGCAAGACAGAACACTGAAGCTTTCTTT. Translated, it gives CASSARQNTEAFF.

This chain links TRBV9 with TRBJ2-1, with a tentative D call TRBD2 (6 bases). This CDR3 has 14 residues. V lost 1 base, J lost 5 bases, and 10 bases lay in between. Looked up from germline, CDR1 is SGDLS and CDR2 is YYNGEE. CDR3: CASSVLGGNNEQFF. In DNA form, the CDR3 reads TGTGCCAGCAGCGTACTGGGCGGGAACAATGAGCAGTTCTTC.

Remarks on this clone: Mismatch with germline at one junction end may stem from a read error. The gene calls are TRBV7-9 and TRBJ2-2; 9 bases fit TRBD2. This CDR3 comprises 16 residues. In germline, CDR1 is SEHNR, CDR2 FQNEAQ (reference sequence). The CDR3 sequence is CSSTSIGTSLTGELFF. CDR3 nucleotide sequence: TGTTCCAGCACCTCGATCGGGACTAGCCTCACCGGGGAGCTGTTTTTT.

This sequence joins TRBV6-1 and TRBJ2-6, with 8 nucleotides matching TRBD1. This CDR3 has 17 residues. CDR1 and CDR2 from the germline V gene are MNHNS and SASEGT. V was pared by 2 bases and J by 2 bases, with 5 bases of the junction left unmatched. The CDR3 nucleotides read TGTGCCAGCAGTGAACAGGGGGCGCGTACTGGGGCCAACGTCCTGACTTTC. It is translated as CASSEQGARTGANVLTF.

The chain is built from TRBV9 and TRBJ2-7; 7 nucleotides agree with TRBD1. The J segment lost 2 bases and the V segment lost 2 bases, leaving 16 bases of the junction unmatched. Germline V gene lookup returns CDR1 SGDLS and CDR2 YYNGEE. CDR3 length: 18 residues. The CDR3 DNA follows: TGTGCCAGCAGCGTCGACTCCTACCCTACAGGGGACCCCTACGAGCAGTACTTC. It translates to CASSVDSYPTGDPYEQYF.